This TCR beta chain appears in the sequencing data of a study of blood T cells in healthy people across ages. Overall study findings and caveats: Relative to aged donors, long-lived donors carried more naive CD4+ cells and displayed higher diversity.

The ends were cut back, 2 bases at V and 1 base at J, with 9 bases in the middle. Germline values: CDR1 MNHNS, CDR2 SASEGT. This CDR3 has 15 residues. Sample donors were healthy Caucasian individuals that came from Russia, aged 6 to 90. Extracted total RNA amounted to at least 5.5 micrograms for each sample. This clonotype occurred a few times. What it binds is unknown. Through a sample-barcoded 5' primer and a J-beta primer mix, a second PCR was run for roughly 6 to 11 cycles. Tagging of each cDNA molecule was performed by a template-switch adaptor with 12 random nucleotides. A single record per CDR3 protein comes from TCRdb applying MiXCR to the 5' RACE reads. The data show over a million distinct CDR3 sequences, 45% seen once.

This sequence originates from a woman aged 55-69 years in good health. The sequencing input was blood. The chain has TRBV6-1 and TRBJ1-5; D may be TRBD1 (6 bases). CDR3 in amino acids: CASSERGQSNQPQHF. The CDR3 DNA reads TGTGCCAGCAGTGAACGAGGACAGAGCAATCAGCCCCAGCATTTT.